The clone carrying this TCR beta chain was counted only a few times. Its antigen remains unidentified. The data were obtained in a study of T cells in Graves' hyperthyroidism and ophthalmopathy. This CDR3 is 12 amino acids long. Germline CDR1 is SGHRS and CDR2 is YFSETQ. Trimming took off 0 bases at V and 13 bases at J, with 10 bases between the two ends. RNA transcripts provided the source from which TCR beta CDR3 regions were amplified. When the TCR CDR3 underwent first-round RT-PCR, the HTBI primer set was used. In TCRdb, the multiplex PCR reads were re-called with MiXCR into one record per CDR3 protein. The sample yields about 560,000 distinct CDR3 sequences, roughly a sixth seen once. The definition of stable Graves' hyperthyroidism was no ophthalmopathy progression within 18 months. Study-level points and caveats: Ophthalmopathy was distinguished from stable hyperthyroidism by 13 V-J signatures. In blood, most of the thyroid clonotypes expanded above 0.001 were also present.

The sequenced sample was blood. The chain recombines TRBV5-1 with TRBJ1-4; D gene uncertain. The receptor comes from a woman aged 18-29 years with Graves' hyperthyroidism. CDR3 coding DNA: TGCGCCAGCAGCTTGGAGAAGGGAAGACTGTTTTTT. It encodes CASSLEKGRLFF. The full variable domain, completed using reference TRBV5-1 and TRBJ1-4, is KAGVTQTPRYLIKTRGQQVTLSCSPISGHRSVSWYQQTPGQGLQFLFEYFSETQRNKGNFPGRFSGRQFSNSRSEMNVSTLELGDSALYLCASSLEKGRLFFGSGTQLSVL.